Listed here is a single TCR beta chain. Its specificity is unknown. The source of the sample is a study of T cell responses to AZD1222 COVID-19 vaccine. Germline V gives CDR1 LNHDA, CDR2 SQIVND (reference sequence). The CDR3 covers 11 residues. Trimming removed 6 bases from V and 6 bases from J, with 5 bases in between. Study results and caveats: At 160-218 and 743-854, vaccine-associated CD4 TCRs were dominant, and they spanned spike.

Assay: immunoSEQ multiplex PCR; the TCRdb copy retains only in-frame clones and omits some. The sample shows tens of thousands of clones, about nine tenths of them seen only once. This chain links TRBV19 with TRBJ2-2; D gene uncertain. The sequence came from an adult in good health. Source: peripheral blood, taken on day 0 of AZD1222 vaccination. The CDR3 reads CASSTAGELFF. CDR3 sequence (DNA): TGTGCCAGTAGCACCGCCGGGGAGCTGTTTTTT. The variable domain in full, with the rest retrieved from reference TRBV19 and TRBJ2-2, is DGGITQSPKYLFRKEGQNVTLSCEQNLNHDAMYWYRQDPGQGLRLIYYSQIVNDFQKGDIAEGYSVSREKKESFPLTVTSAQKNPTAFYLCASSTAGELFFGEGSRLTVL.